This T cell receptor (beta chain) was obtained from a study of T-cell memory formation after mild COVID-19. Libraries for TCRalpha and TCRbeta carried sample barcodes and unique molecular identifiers via 5'RACE. MiXCR was run by TCRdb on the 5' RACE reads, yielding one entry per CDR3 protein. The profile shows roughly 340,000 distinct CDR3 sequences, about 16% of them singletons. Sequencing was performed on PBMCs or a T cell subset sorted from them (not recorded which). This receptor was taken from a young man who had mild COVID-19 (a few samples of this study predate the infection). Cell type and time point are not known.

As DNA, the CDR3 is TGCGCCAGCAAGCCCTGGGACAGAGAAAACAATGAGCAGTTCTTC. Protein sequence: CASKPWDRENNEQFF. The chain has TRBV5-1 and TRBJ2-1; the match to TRBD1 covers 7 bases. The CDR3 length is 15 residues. CDR1 SGHRS and CDR2 YFSETQ come from the germline V gene. J gave up 5 bases and V 6 bases, and 11 bases lay outside the gene matches.